This entry is about one T cell receptor (beta chain). The target antigen is unknown. Looked up from germline, CDR1 is SEHNR and CDR2 is FQNEAQ (reference sequence). This CDR3 region has 16 residues. V lost 6 bases to trimming and J lost 2 bases; unmatched junction nucleotides: 8. The method was immunoSEQ multiplex PCR; TCRdb's version includes in-frame clones alone and lacks a portion of them. The repertoire has more than 15,000 clones, about nine tenths of them found once; the top ten carry 3.9%. This record comes from a study of PD-1 blockade in classical Hodgkin lymphoma. Study results and limitations: What caused the repertoire differences, perhaps disease activity or prior therapy, remains undefined. As was reported, newly diagnosed patients showed lower baseline TCR diversity than healthy donors did.

Time point in this sample: newly diagnosed, previously untreated cHL patient sample. As a comparison, the study used PBMCs from newly diagnosed, untreated classical Hodgkin lymphoma. The sequencing input was peripheral blood mononuclear cells (PBMCs). This chain uses TRBV7-9 with TRBJ2-2, with 8 positions matching TRBD1. This clonotype was obtained from a human donor with classical Hodgkin lymphoma. The CDR3 coding sequence is TGTGCCAGCAGGTTGGCGGGACAGGCTAACACCGGGGAGCTGTTTTTT. This encodes CASRLAGQANTGELFF.